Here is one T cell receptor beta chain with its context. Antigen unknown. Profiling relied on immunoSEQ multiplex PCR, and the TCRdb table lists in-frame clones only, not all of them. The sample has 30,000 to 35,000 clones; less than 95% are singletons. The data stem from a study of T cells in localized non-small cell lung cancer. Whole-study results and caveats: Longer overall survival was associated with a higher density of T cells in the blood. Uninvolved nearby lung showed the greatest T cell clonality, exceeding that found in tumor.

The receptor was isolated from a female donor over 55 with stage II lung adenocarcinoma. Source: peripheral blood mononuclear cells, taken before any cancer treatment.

The CDR3 nucleotides read TGTGCCAGTAGTATCTTAAGAGCGGGAGGAGATACGCAGTATTTT. Its protein is CASSILRAGGDTQYF. The V and J genes are TRBV19 and TRBJ2-3; TRBD2 aligns across 9 bases. The CDR3 runs 15 residues. The germline V gene encodes CDR1 LNHDA and CDR2 SQIVND (reference sequence). Losses at the gene ends were 3 bases for V and 5 bases for J; bases not matched to a gene: 6.